The present T cell receptor (beta chain) was sequenced within a study of shared clonotypes between healthy human individuals. Study background: CD4 naive and CD4 memory each took three plates per donor, while CD8 naive took two and CD8 memory one. General observations from the study: Sequencing depth was expected to influence donor clonotype sharing.

This clone was seen a single time. The antigen is unknown. Only CD45RO-negative cells positively selected for CCR7 counted as naive CD8 cells, so terminally differentiated effector memory CD45RA+ cells were excluded. HIV-negative, healthy adults without recent acute infections or vaccinations were the donors. CDR3 size: 15 residues. Unmatched junction bases numbered 9, after V lost 5 bases and J lost 5 bases. Germline CDR1 is MDHEN and CDR2 is SYDVKM. Each subset's genomic DNA was split evenly across several immunoSEQ plates. Measured with immunoSEQ multiplex PCR; TCRdb has only the in-frame clones, and not every one. The sample has about 590,000 clones; 95% to 96% are singletons.

The source is a woman aged 25-40 years in good health. The J gene is TRBJ1-2, the V gene TRBV28, with TRBD1 identical over 9 bases. Sequencing was carried out using naive CD8+ T cells sorted from blood. Here the CDR3 DNA reads TGTGCCAGCAGTGTCAGCCCCGGGACAGGGTATGGCTACACCTTC. Its translation is CASSVSPGTGYGYTF.